This T cell receptor (beta chain) was retrieved from a study of blood T cells in healthy people across ages. Each of the donors had approximately 10 milliliters of peripheral blood drawn into EDTA-treated Vacutainer tubes. This clonotype was observed a handful of times. No antigen is known for it. Combining a sample-barcoded 5' primer with a J-beta primer mix, a second PCR ran for roughly 6 to 12 cycles. Per-sample output comprised a minimum of 3 million paired-end reads containing CDR3. One entry per CDR3 protein results from TCRdb running MiXCR on the 5' RACE reads. The sample consists of roughly 1,700,000 distinct CDR3 sequences, 25% to 30% of them appearing once. General study points: Calculation of diversity from one million T cells yielded estimates considered to be underestimates. Roughly linear declines in TCR beta diversity per million T cells occurred with age.

The germline V gene encodes CDR1 ENHRY and CDR2 SYGVKD. This CDR3 has 18 residues. Trimming took 3 bases from V and 7 from J; bases not matched to a gene: 11. The origin of this receptor is a woman aged 25 to 39 in good health. Material: blood. J is TRBJ2-1 and V is TRBV10-3; 14 positions match TRBD2. The DNA for the CDR3 is TGTGCCATCAGTGATCCGGGACTAGCGGGGGTTAGGCGGAATGAGCAGTTCTTC. Translating gives CAISDPGLAGVRRNEQFF.